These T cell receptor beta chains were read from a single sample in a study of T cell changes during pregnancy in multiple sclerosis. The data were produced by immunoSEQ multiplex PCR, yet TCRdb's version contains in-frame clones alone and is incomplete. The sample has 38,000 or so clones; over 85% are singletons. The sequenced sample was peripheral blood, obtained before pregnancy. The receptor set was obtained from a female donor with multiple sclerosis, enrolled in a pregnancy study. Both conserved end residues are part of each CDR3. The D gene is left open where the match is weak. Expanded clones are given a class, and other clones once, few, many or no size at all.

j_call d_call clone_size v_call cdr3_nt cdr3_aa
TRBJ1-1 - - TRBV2 TGTGCCAGCAGTGGGGAGGGCACATCGAACACTGAAGCTTTCTTT CASSGEGTSNTEAFF
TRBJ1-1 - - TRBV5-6 TGTGCCAGCAGCTTGGATTCGAAACAGGGTAACACTGAAGCTTTCTTT CASSLDSKQGNTEAFF
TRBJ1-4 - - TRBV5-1 TGCGCCAGCAGCTTGGGTCAGGGGAGTGAAAAACTGTTTTTT CASSLGQGSEKLFF
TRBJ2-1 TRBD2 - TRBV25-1 TGTGCCAGCAGTTCACTAGCGGCAAGCTCCTACAATGAGCAGTTCTTC CASSSLAASSYNEQFF
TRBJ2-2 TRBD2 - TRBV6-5 TGTGCCAGCAGTACGACTAGCGGTTACACCGGGGAGCTGTTTTTT CASSTTSGYTGELFF
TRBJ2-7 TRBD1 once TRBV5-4 TGTGCCAGCAGCTCGACATTGACAGGGGACCACGAGCAGTACTTC CASSSTLTGDHEQYF
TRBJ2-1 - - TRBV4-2 TGTGCCAGCAGCCAAGATCGTGGAGCGGCCTGGGGGGATGAGCAGTTCTTC CASSQDRGAAWGDEQFF
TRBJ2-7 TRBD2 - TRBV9 TGTGCCAGCAGCGTAGCACCTAGCGGTACCTACGAGCAGTACTTC CASSVAPSGTYEQYF
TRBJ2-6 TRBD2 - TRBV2 TGTGCCAGCAGTGTCCCTACTAGCGGGAGCGAGAACTCTGGGGCCAACGTCCTGACTTTC CASSVPTSGSENSGANVLTF
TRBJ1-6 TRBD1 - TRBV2 TGTGCCAGCAGCTCCCAGGGGGTACAAAATTCACCCCTCCACTTT CASSSQGVQNSPLHF
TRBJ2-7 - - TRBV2 TGTGCCAGCAGTGACCGACATCCGCCCTCCTACGAGCAGTACTTC CASSDRHPPSYEQYF
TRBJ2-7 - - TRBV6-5 TGTGCCAGCAGCCCTGGACTCCCGCTCGAGCAGTACTTC CASSPGLPLEQYF
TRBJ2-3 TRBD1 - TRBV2 TGTGCCGCTTGGACAGGGGCTGGCACAGATACGCAGTATTTT CAAWTGAGTDTQYF
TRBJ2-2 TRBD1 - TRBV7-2 TGTGCCAGCAGCTTACATGGACAGGGGTCCGGGGAGCTGTTTTTT CASSLHGQGSGELFF
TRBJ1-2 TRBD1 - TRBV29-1 TGCAGCGTTGAAGATCGCGGGACAGGGGGGTTCGGCTACACCTTC CSVEDRGTGGFGYTF
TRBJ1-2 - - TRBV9 TGTGCCAGCAGCGTAGGGGCAGACTATGGCTACACCTTC CASSVGADYGYTF
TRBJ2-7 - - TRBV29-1 TGCAGCGGTAACAGGGATTCCTACGAGCAGTACTTC CSGNRDSYEQYF
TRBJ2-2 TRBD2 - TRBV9 TGTGCCAGCAGCGTTCGACCTAGCGGGAGCGAACCGAACACCGGGGAGCTGTTTTTT CASSVRPSGSEPNTGELFF
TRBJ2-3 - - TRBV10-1 TGCGCCAGCAGTGGAGTGGGTAGCGGAGGCACAGATACGCAGTATTTT CASSGVGSGGTDTQYF
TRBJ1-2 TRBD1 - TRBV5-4 TGTGCCAGCAGCCAACAGGGGCGGCTTGGCTACACCTTC CASSQQGRLGYTF
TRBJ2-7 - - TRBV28 TGTGCCAGCGGGTCCAGCGTCTCCTACGAGCAGTACTTC CASGSSVSYEQYF
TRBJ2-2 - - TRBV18 TGTGCCAGCTCACCGGGACAGAACACCGGGGAGCTGTTTTTT CASSPGQNTGELFF
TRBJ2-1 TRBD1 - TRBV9 TGTGCCAGCAGCCCGCAGACAGGGATCAATGAGCAGTTCTTC CASSPQTGINEQFF
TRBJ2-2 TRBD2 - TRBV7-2 TGTGCCGGGACTAGCGGAAACACCGGGGAGCTGTTTTTT CAGTSGNTGELFF
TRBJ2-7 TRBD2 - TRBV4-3 TGCGCCAGCAGCCAGGGGACTAGCGGGAGACTTCGAGACGAGCAGTACTTC CASSQGTSGRLRDEQYF
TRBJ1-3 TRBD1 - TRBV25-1 TGTGCCAGCAGTGTGGGACAGGGAAACACCATATATTTT CASSVGQGNTIYF
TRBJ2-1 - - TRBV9 TGTGCCAGCAGCGTGAGCGGACCGGGGAAAAATGAGCAGTTCTTC CASSVSGPGKNEQFF
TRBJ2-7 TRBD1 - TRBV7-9 TGTGCCAGCAGCCGGTCTCCGGGACAGACCTACGAGCAGTACTTC CASSRSPGQTYEQYF
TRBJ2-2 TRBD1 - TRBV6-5 TGTGCCAGCAGTTATCCGGGGACAGCGAACACCGGGGAGCTGTTTTTT CASSYPGTANTGELFF
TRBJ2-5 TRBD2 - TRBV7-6 TGTGCCAGCAGCGGGAGGGACTTCCAAGAGACCCAGTACTTC CASSGRDFQETQYF
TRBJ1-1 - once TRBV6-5 TGTGCCAGCAGTTCCAGGACTGAAGCTTTCTTT CASSSRTEAFF